Given below is one TCR beta chain in context. V trimming: 7 bases; J trimming: 2 bases; junction bases outside the gene matches: 9. The CDR3 totals 14 residues. The germline CDR1 and CDR2 sequences are SGHDT and YYEEEE. This sample was included in a study of shared clonotypes between healthy human individuals. CD45RO-negative, CCR7-positively selected cells formed the naive CD8 fraction, excluding terminally differentiated effector memory CD45RA+ cells. Every donor, a Caucasian adult, lived in Nashville, Tennessee. Methods used by the authors: Junction-only sequences without quality scores were provided by ImmunoSEQ, so filtering was different. Libraries were prepared by immunoSEQ multiplex PCR; TCRdb keeps only in-frame clonotypes and omits some of them. D and trimming were read from the DNA, whereas the V and J calls and clone size are those reported in that table. The repertoire consists of roughly 1,800,000 clones, with approximately 95% occurring once and the leading ten covering approximately 1%.

The clonotype comes from a man aged 18-30 years in good health. Material for sequencing was naive CD8+ T cells sorted from blood. V gene TRBV5-6 combines with J gene TRBJ2-7; TRBD1 matches at 7 bases. In nucleotides, the CDR3 is TGTGCCAGCGTGGGACAGTTTGAAGCCTACGAGCAGTACTTC. Translated: CASVGQFEAYEQYF.